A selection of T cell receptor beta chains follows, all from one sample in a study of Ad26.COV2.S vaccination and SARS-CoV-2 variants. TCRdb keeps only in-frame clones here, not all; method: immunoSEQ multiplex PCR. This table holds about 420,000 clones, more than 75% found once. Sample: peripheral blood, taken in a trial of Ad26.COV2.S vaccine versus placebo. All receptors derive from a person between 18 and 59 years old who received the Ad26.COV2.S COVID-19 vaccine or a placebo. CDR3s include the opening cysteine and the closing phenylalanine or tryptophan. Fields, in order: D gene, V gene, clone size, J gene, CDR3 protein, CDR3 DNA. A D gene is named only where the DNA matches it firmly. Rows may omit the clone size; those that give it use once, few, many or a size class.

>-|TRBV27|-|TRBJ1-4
CASSLTYPTNEKLFF
TGTGCCAGCAGTCTGACATATCCAACTAATGAAAAACTGTTTTTT
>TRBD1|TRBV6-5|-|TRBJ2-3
CASSYRTGTDTQYF
TGTGCCAGCAGTTACAGGACAGGGACAGATACGCAGTATTTT
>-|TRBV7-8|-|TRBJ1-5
CASSLALAAYLNQPQHF
TGTGCCAGCAGCTTAGCGCTGGCAGCGTACCTGAATCAGCCCCAGCATTTT
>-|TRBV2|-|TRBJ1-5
CASSERQAINQPQHF
TGTGCCAGCAGTGAAAGGCAGGCAATAAATCAGCCCCAGCATTTT
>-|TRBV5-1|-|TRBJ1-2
CASSSSGTYYYGYTF
TGCGCCAGCAGCTCGTCAGGCACATATTACTATGGCTACACCTTC
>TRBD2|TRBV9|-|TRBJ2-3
CASSPIAGGPEAQYF
TGTGCCAGCAGCCCTATAGCGGGGGGGCCGGAGGCGCAGTATTTT
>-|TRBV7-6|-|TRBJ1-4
CASSRVLGGANEKLFF
TGTGCCAGCAGCCGAGTTTTGGGGGGGGCTAATGAAAAACTGTTTTTT
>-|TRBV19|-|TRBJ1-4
CASSRGATNEKLFF
TGTGCCAGTAGCAGAGGTGCAACTAATGAAAAACTGTTTTTT
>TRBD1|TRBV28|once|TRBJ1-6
CASTGGPSYNSPLHF
TGTGCCAGTACAGGGGGACCTTCCTATAATTCACCCCTCCACTTT
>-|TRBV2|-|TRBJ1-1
CASNLMNTEAFF
TGTGCCAGCAACCTCATGAACACTGAAGCTTTCTTT
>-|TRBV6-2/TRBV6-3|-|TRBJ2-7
CASSYSISSGATYEQYF
TGTGCCAGCAGTTACTCGATCTCCAGCGGTGCGACCTACGAGCAGTACTTC
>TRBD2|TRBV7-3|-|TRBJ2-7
CASSTKSGDSYEQYF
TGTGCCAGCAGCACTAAAAGCGGGGATTCCTACGAGCAGTACTTC
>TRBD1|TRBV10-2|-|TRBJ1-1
CASSMTGAGTEAFF
TGCGCCAGCAGTATGACAGGGGCCGGTACTGAAGCTTTCTTT
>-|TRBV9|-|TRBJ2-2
CASSRQANTGELFF
TGTGCCAGCAGCCGGCAGGCGAACACCGGGGAGCTGTTTTTT
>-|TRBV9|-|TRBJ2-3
CASSVGVAEGTDTQYF
TGTGCCAGCAGCGTTGGGGTAGCGGAGGGCACAGATACGCAGTATTTT
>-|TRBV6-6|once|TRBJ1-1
CASRTRPATEAFF
TGTGCCAGCAGAACCCGACCTGCTACTGAAGCTTTCTTT
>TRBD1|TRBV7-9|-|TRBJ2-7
CASRDRSYEQYF
TGTGCCAGTAGGGACAGGTCCTACGAGCAGTACTTC
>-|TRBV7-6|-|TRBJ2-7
CASSLEMEWDSYEQYF
TGTGCCAGCAGCTTAGAGATGGAATGGGACTCCTACGAGCAGTACTTC
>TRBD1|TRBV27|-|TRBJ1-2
CASSSFLRGRESGYTF
TGTGCCAGCAGTTCTTTCTTAAGGGGGCGCGAATCCGGCTACACCTTC
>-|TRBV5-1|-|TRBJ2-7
CASSPEARTYEQYF
TGCGCCAGCAGCCCGGAAGCCAGAACCTACGAGCAGTACTTC
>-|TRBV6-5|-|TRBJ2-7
CASSNGGEQYF
TGTGCCAGCAGTAACGGGGGTGAGCAGTACTTC
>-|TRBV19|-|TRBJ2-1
CASSKSGSSSYNEQFF
TGTGCCAGTAGCAAATCCGGGTCTAGCTCCTACAATGAGCAGTTCTTC
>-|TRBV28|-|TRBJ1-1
CASSLFMGSGNTEAFF
TGTGCCAGCAGTTTATTTATGGGCAGTGGGAACACTGAAGCTTTCTTT
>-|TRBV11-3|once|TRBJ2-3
CASSSRGGSADTQYF
TGTGCCAGCAGCTCCAGGGGAGGGTCGGCAGATACGCAGTATTTT
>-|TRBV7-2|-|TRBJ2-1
CASSFVGGSSYNEQFF
TGTGCCAGCAGCTTCGTGGGGGGAAGCTCCTACAATGAGCAGTTCTTC
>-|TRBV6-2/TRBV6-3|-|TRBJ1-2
CASTPGGTYGYTF
TGTGCCAGCACCCCCGGGGGAACCTATGGCTACACCTTC
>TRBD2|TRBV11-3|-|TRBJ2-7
CASSLVTPSGNEQYF
TGTGCCAGCAGCTTAGTTACCCCTAGCGGGAACGAGCAGTACTTC
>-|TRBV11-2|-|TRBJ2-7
CASSSGASYEQYF
TGTGCCAGCAGCTCGGGGGCCTCCTACGAGCAGTACTTC
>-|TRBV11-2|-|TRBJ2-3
CASSLGGGTDTQYF
TGTGCCAGCAGCTTAGGAGGCGGCACAGATACGCAGTATTTT
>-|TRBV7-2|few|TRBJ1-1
CASSSSRAATEAFF
TGTGCCAGCAGCTCCTCTAGGGCCGCCACTGAAGCTTTCTTT